These 9 T cell receptor beta chains were all obtained from the same sample, sequenced in a study of blood T cell repertoires in COVID-19 (dated by TCRdb to about 2020). Library generation was performed with the immunoSEQ multiplex PCR assay. Drawn from immuneACCESS, this table holds only the in-frame rearrangements with V and J called that TCRdb kept. Clones are partly lost; checked studies trace under half to an unresolved V gene and leave the rest unexplained. Here the sample has some 70,000 clones; 88% occur a single time. 2% to 2.5% of the sample lies in the top ten. The specimen sequenced was peripheral blood. These receptors were collected from a human donor in a cohort sampled during active COVID-19.

This rearrangement joins TRBV11-3 to TRBJ2-7, with 7 bases that match TRBD1. V gave up 8 bases and J gave up 4 bases; unmatched junction bases: 8. Per the germline V gene, CDR1 is SGHNT and CDR2 is YENEEA. The CDR3 is made up of 13 amino acids. The CDR3: CASSLGTAYEQYF. DNA of the CDR3: TGTGCCAGCTCCCTGGGGACAGCGTACGAGCAGTACTTC.

This clone was observed a single time. J is TRBJ1-1 and V is TRBV7-2; 7 nucleotides agree with TRBD1. Germline CDR1 and CDR2: SGHTA and FQGNSA. There are 15 residues in the CDR3. Germline trimming cut 4 bases from V and 2 bases from J; bases unmatched to any gene: 7. For the CDR3, the DNA is TGTGCCAGCAGCTCCCGGACAGGCTCCAACACTGAAGCTTTCTTT. Its protein product is CASSSRTGSNTEAFF.

This sequence joins TRBV5-1 and TRBJ1-1; 7 bases line up with TRBD1. Unmatched junction bases numbered 16, after V lost 4 bases and J lost 1 base. Germline CDR1 SGHRS, CDR2 YFSETQ. The CDR3 runs 18 residues. The CDR3 reads CASSGLTQGKTKNTEAFF. The CDR3 DNA follows: TGCGCCAGCAGCGGACTGACACAGGGGAAAACGAAGAACACTGAAGCTTTCTTT. Full variable domain (outside the CDR3, taken from reference TRBV5-1 and TRBJ1-1): KAGVTQTPRYLIKTRGQQVTLSCSPISGHRSVSWYQQTPGQGLQFLFEYFSETQRNKGNFPGRFSGRQFSNSRSEMNVSTLELGDSALYLCASSGLTQGKTKNTEAFFGQGTRLTVV.

The genes are TRBV6-6 and TRBJ2-1, with TRBD2 as a possible D gene (5 bases). Germline loops: CDR1 MNHNY, CDR2 SVGAGI (reference sequence). The V end lost 5 bases, the J end lost 8 bases, and 10 bases lay between the germline ends. The CDR3 has 12 amino acids. CDR3 residues: CASSIGGDEQFF. CDR3 DNA sequence: TGTGCCAGCAGTATTGGAGGTGATGAGCAGTTCTTC.

This CDR3 reads CASSFRESSKHF. CDR3 bases: TGTGCCAGCAGTTTCCGGGAGAGCAGTAAGCATTTT. The V gene is TRBV2, the J gene TRBJ1-5; D call uncertain. From germline, CDR1 is SNHLY and CDR2 FYNNEI. The CDR3 is 12 residues long. V was pared by 5 bases and J by 14 bases, with 16 bases between.

Notes on this clone: At one end, the junction sequence differs from germline, possibly due to a read error. V usage is TRBV19 and J usage is TRBJ1-5; 7 bases align to TRBD1. Germline V gene sequence: CDR1 LNHDA, CDR2 SQIVND (reference sequence). The CDR3 runs 11 residues. Here the CDR3 DNA reads TGTGCCAGTAGTGTACAGGGGAAACGGAATTTT. It codes for CASSVQGKRNF.

V usage is TRBV19 and J usage is TRBJ1-6, with 7 bases fitting TRBD1. Looked up from germline, CDR1 is LNHDA and CDR2 is SQIVND (reference sequence). Trimming took 6 bases from V and 0 from J; bases not matched to a gene: 2. This CDR3 contains 15 residues. CDR3 coding DNA: TGTGCCAGTAGGGACAGGAGCTCCTATAATTCACCCCTCCACTTT. Translated: CASRDRSSYNSPLHF. The full variable domain, in which reference TRBV19 and TRBJ1-6 provide the parts outside the CDR3, is DGGITQSPKYLFRKEGQNVTLSCEQNLNHDAMYWYRQDPGQGLRLIYYSQIVNDFQKGDIAEGYSVSREKKESFPLTVTSAQKNPTAFYLCASRDRSSYNSPLHFGNGTRLTVT.

The chain employs TRBV29-1 and TRBJ1-1; no firm D call. The CDR3 is made up of 14 amino acids. Germline CDR1 SQVTM, CDR2 ANQGSEA. V shed 4 bases and J shed 4 bases, with 16 bases lying between them. The CDR3 coding sequence is TGCAGCGTTGGTGGCGGGGAGGGCTCCACTGAAGCTTTCTTT. This sequence encodes CSVGGGEGSTEAFF.

This chain connects TRBV4-2 to TRBJ2-3; 14 bases are a match to TRBD2. Losses at the gene ends were 4 bases for V and 4 bases for J; bases not matched to a gene: 7. The CDR3 runs to 17 residues. Germline V CDR1 and CDR2: LGHNA, YNFKEQ. CDR3 DNA: TGTGCCAGCAGCCCTAAGTGGGGACTAGCGGGAGCAGATACGCAGTATTTT. Translation: CASSPKWGLAGADTQYF.